The next 19 T cell receptor beta chains were all read from a single sample in a study of OX40 agonist ivuxolimab in advanced cancers. Some clones are missing from TCRdb's copy, which holds only in-frame ones; the method was immunoSEQ multiplex PCR. The data contain around 70,000 clones, 75% to 85% of them seen just once; the ten biggest clones take up about 1%. Specimen: CD4+ or CD8+ T cells sorted from blood, collected in a trial of the OX40 agonist ivuxolimab. The receptors shown here come from an adult with an advanced solid tumor such as melanoma, head and neck, liver or kidney cancer.

For this clone: Other DNA sequences within the sample encode an identical CDR3. V is TRBV5-1 and J is TRBJ1-6; tentatively, D is TRBD1 (5 bases). V was cut by 3 bases and J by 0 bases, with 10 bases left in between. The CDR3 sequence is 16 residues long. Germline V gene sequence: CDR1 SGHRS, CDR2 YFSETQ. The CDR3 reads CASSSQGSSYNSPLHF. The CDR3 DNA is TGCGCCAGCAGCTCCCAGGGAAGCTCCTATAATTCACCCCTCCACTTT.

J is TRBJ1-1 and V is TRBV7-2; the D gene is possibly TRBD1 (5 bases). Germline values: CDR1 SGHTA, CDR2 FQGNSA. This CDR3 is built from 14 residues. Trimming took 5 bases from V and 3 from J, leaving 13 bases between them. CDR3 DNA sequence: TGTGCCAGCAGCCTGAGGGGAGTCGACACTGAAGCTTTCTTT. It codes for CASSLRGVDTEAFF.

The chain combines TRBV6-6 with TRBJ1-2, with TRBD1 matching over 8 bases. Trimming cost V 5 bases and J 6 bases; bases outside gene matches: 5. Germline V gene data show CDR1 as MNHNY and CDR2 as SVGAGI (reference sequence). The CDR3 is 13 residues long. The DNA for the CDR3 is TGTGCCAGCAGTCCGGACAGGGCCGATGGCTACACCTTC. Translating it yields CASSPDRADGYTF.

This clone has just one count. At one end, the junction sequence differs from germline, possibly due to a read error. V and J are TRBV28 and TRBJ2-3, with 15 nucleotides matching TRBD2. Per germline, CDR1 MDHEN and CDR2 SYDVKM. CDR3 length equals 15 residues. The CDR3 DNA sequence: TGTGCCAGCAGTTTTCCGGGACTAGCGGGGGGTATGAGGGATTTT. It specifies CASSFPGLAGGMRDF.

To note about this clone: The same CDR3 also results from other DNA sequences found in this sample. The chain carries TRBV11-2 and TRBJ1-2, with 7 bases that match TRBD1. The V segment lost 2 bases and the J segment 2 bases; nucleotides outside the gene matches: 8. Germline CDR1 reads SGHAT; CDR2 reads FQNNGV. The CDR3 contains 16 residues. The CDR3 DNA reads as TGTGCCAGCAGCTTACCCCGACAGGGAGTCAACTATGGCTACACCTTC. It yields the protein CASSLPRQGVNYGYTF.

V and J are TRBV7-2 and TRBJ1-2; D not certain. The CDR3 contains 14 residues. Germline-derived CDR1 and CDR2 are SGHTA and FQGNSA. Trimming took off 3 bases at V and 6 bases at J, with 14 bases between the two ends. The CDR3 reads CASSFPDTRNGYTF. For the CDR3, the DNA is TGTGCCAGCAGCTTTCCAGACACAAGAAATGGCTACACCTTC.

This clone was seen more than once but under ten times. This chain connects TRBV2 to TRBJ1-5; D possibly corresponds to TRBD1 (5 bases). Germline CDR1 and CDR2: SNHLY and FYNNEI. Trimming left V 3 bases short and J 4 bases short, with 16 bases between. This CDR3 has 16 amino acids. CDR3 DNA sequence: TGTGCCAGCAGTGATGCTCTCGGGGCCAGGAATCAGCCCCAGCATTTT. It codes for CASSDALGARNQPQHF.

This chain joins TRBV7-6 and TRBJ2-5; possible D gene TRBD2, 6 bases. V lost 3 bases to trimming and J lost 2 bases, with 10 bases between them. The CDR3 loop spans 14 amino acids. Germline V lookup: CDR1 SGHVS, CDR2 FNYEAQ. This CDR3 is CASSFYGGQETQYF. The CDR3 DNA is TGTGCCAGCAGCTTTTACGGGGGTCAAGAGACCCAGTACTTC.

The chain combines TRBV5-6 with TRBJ1-5; D is unresolved. This CDR3 is 17 amino acids long. The germline CDR1 and CDR2 sequences are SGHDT and YYEEEE. The V gene lost 1 base and the J gene lost 4 bases, with 18 bases spanning the gap. This chain's CDR3 is CASSLFGRTEDNQPQHF. CDR3 bases: TGTGCCAGCAGCTTGTTCGGGCGGACGGAGGATAATCAGCCCCAGCATTTT. The variable domain in full, completed from reference TRBV5-6 and TRBJ1-5, reads DAGVTQSPTHLIKTRGQQVTLRCSPKSGHDTVSWYQQALGQGPQFIFQYYEEEERQRGNFPDRFSGHQFPNYSSELNVNALLLGDSALYLCASSLFGRTEDNQPQHFGDGTRLSIL.

The chain combines TRBV5-6 with TRBJ2-1; D possibly matches TRBD1 or TRBD2 (5 bases each). Trimming removed 1 base from V and 5 bases from J, with 10 bases in between. Germline V gene lookup returns CDR1 SGHDT and CDR2 YYEEEE. The CDR3 is 14 residues long. CDR3 in DNA: TGTGCCAGCAGCTTGTGGGACCGAAACAATGAGCAGTTCTTC. It is translated as CASSLWDRNNEQFF.

The chain combines TRBV10-1 with TRBJ1-1; the D is unclear. V gave up 6 bases and J gave up 5 bases, with 7 bases separating them. This CDR3 comprises 11 residues. Germline assignment: CDR1 WNHNN and CDR2 SYGVQD (reference sequence). CDR3 residues: CASSHGTEAFF. The CDR3 region has the DNA TGCGCCAGCAGCCATGGTACTGAAGCTTTCTTT.

For the CDR3, the DNA is TGTGCCAGCAGCGGGGCTGGGATGAACACTGAAGCTTTCTTT. Protein: CASSGAGMNTEAFF. The V call is TRBV25-1, the J call TRBJ1-1; D perhaps matches TRBD1 (5 bases). From germline, CDR1 is MGHDK and CDR2 SYGVNS. Trimming cost V 6 bases and J 0 bases, with 11 bases left between them. The CDR3 runs to 14 residues.

This clone showed up just once. The gene calls are TRBV2 and TRBJ2-5; D perhaps matches TRBD1 (6 bases). CDR3 length: 15 residues. V was pared by 4 bases and J by 5 bases, with 17 bases between. Germline-derived CDR1 and CDR2 are SNHLY and FYNNEI. This chain's CDR3 is CASSGLQGRSETQYF. The CDR3 DNA is TGTGCCAGCAGTGGCCTTCAGGGGCGTTCGGAGACCCAGTACTTC. The full variable domain, in which reference TRBV2 and TRBJ2-5 provide the parts outside the CDR3, is EPEVTQTPSHQVTQMGQEVILRCVPISNHLYFYWYRQILGQKVEFLVSFYNNEISEKSEIFDDQFSVERPDGSNFTLKIRSTKLEDSAMYFCASSGLQGRSETQYFGPGTRLLVL.

The V call is TRBV7-2, the J call TRBJ2-7, with 8 bases identical to TRBD1. Germline V gene data show CDR1 as SGHTA and CDR2 as FQGNSA. J was trimmed by 5 bases and V by 3 bases; bases with no gene match: 6. The CDR3 contains 14 residues. The CDR3 spells CASSFGQGVHEQYF. CDR3 DNA sequence: TGTGCCAGCAGCTTCGGACAGGGCGTCCACGAGCAGTACTTC.

This clone was observed a handful of times. The chain is built from TRBV4-3 and TRBJ2-7; D remains ambiguous. The length of the CDR3 is 11 residues. Germline V gene lookup returns CDR1 LGHNA and CDR2 YSLEER. V was clipped by 1 base and J by 5 bases, with 3 bases between them. CDR3 DNA: TGCGCCAGCAGCCAAGGGGACGAGCAGTACTTC. Its protein is CASSQGDEQYF.

The J gene is TRBJ2-5, the V gene TRBV6-4, with a tentative D call TRBD1 (6 bases). The CDR3 sequence is 13 residues long. Per the germline V gene, CDR1 is MRHNA and CDR2 is SNTAGT. The ends were cut back, 6 bases at V and 5 bases at J, with 13 bases in the middle. The CDR3 nucleotides are TGTGCCAGCAGGAAACAGGGTCGGGAGACCCAGTACTTC. Translated, it gives CASRKQGRETQYF.

The chain has TRBV5-1 and TRBJ2-3; TRBD2 matches at 7 bases. V lost 1 base, J lost 5 bases, and 4 bases stayed unmatched. The CDR3 totals 14 residues. CDR1 and CDR2 (germline): SGHRS, YFSETQ. The CDR3 sequence: CASSLTPGGDTQYF. As DNA, the CDR3 is TGCGCCAGCAGCTTGACCCCGGGGGGAGATACGCAGTATTTT.

DNA for the CDR3: TGTGCCAGCAGGACGGGGGGGCCTGAAAAACTGTTTTTT. This gives the protein CASRTGGPEKLFF. The J gene is TRBJ1-4, the V gene TRBV6-1; D is possibly TRBD1 (6 bases). The V end was cut by 6 bases, the J end by 7 bases, with 12 bases between. Germline values: CDR1 MNHNS, CDR2 SASEGT. The CDR3 loop spans 13 amino acids.

This rearrangement joins TRBV9 to TRBJ2-5; 9 bases map to TRBD1. The length of the CDR3 is 16 residues. The V gene's germline CDR1 is SGDLS and CDR2 YYNGEE. With V trimmed by 0 bases and J by 7 bases, 10 bases remained unmatched. The CDR3 nucleotides are TGTGCCAGCAGCGTAGCCTCAGGAGGGACAGGGATGACCCAGTACTTC. This codes for CASSVASGGTGMTQYF.